Each of the 25 T cell receptor beta chains below was sequenced from the same sample in a study of shared clonotypes between healthy human individuals. Sequencing used immunoSEQ multiplex PCR; TCRdb keeps in-frame clones, though not all of them. The table records 2 million to 2.5 million clones, roughly 92% of them present only once. Sequencing was carried out using naive CD4+ T cells from PBMCs. Subset defined: CD45RA+ positively selected. The receptors were sampled from a man aged 18 to 30 in good health. Some clones in this sample may be carry-over from other donors' samples.

The chain links TRBV7-2 to TRBJ2-1; D is unclear. In germline, CDR1 is SGHTA, CDR2 FQGNSA. This CDR3 has 13 amino acids. Trimming removed 5 bases from V and 5 bases from J, with 10 bases in between. The CDR3 DNA sequence: TGTGCCAGCAGCACCGGACCCAACAATGAGCAGTTCTTC. It is translated as CASSTGPNNEQFF.

Concerning this clone: Other DNA sequences from this sample encode an identical CDR3 as well. V and J are TRBV18 and TRBJ2-1; TRBD2 matches 10 bases. Germline CDR1 and CDR2: KGHSH and LQKENI. V lost 3 bases and J lost 3; bases outside the gene matches: 2. The CDR3 extends over 15 amino acids. The CDR3 region is CASSPASGSYNEQFF. The CDR3 nucleotides read TGTGCCAGCTCACCGGCTAGCGGGAGCTACAATGAGCAGTTCTTC. Full variable domain (outside the CDR3, taken from reference TRBV18 and TRBJ2-1): NAGVMQNPRHLVRRRGQEARLRCSPMKGHSHVYWYRQLPEEGLKFMVYLQKENIIDESGMPKERFSAEFPKEGPSILRIQQVVRGDSAAYFCASSPASGSYNEQFFGPGTRLTVL.

The J gene is TRBJ1-2, the V gene TRBV30; 8 nucleotides line up with TRBD1. Germline V lookup: CDR1 GTSNPN, CDR2 SVGIG (reference sequence). Losses at the gene ends were 4 bases for V and 8 bases for J; bases not matched to a gene: 15. The CDR3 consists of 15 residues. The CDR3 reads CAWNERTGTSGGYTF. The CDR3 DNA sequence: TGTGCCTGGAATGAAAGGACAGGGACCTCTGGGGGCTACACCTTC.

This chain uses TRBV28 with TRBJ2-3, with unresolved D. The CDR3 spans 15 residues. With 6 bases removed from V and 6 bases from J, the gap between germline ends came to 19 bases. CDR1 is MDHEN and CDR2 is SYDVKM in the germline V gene. CDR3 coding DNA: TGTGCCAGCAGCCCCCCCGGATTGACGAAGGATACGCAGTATTTT. The encoded protein is CASSPPGLTKDTQYF.

This clone was seen a few times. The gene calls are TRBV29-1 and TRBJ1-1; unclear D gene. The ends were cut back, 2 bases at V and 4 bases at J, with 5 bases in the middle. The CDR3 totals 11 residues. The germline V gene has CDR1 SQVTM and CDR2 ANQGSEA. CDR3 protein: CSVEPATEAFF. The CDR3 nucleotides read TGCAGCGTTGAACCCGCCACTGAAGCTTTCTTT.

The chain joins TRBV19 to TRBJ1-2, with TRBD1 matching 7 bases. Germline lookup yields CDR1 LNHDA and CDR2 SQIVND (reference sequence). This CDR3 has 12 residues. J was trimmed by 4 bases and V by 7 bases; bases with no gene match: 3. CDR3 nucleotide sequence: TGTGCCAGTACTTCAGGGGGCTATGGCTACACCTTC. Its translation: CASTSGGYGYTF. Complete variable domain (other parts from reference TRBV19 and TRBJ1-2): DGGITQSPKYLFRKEGQNVTLSCEQNLNHDAMYWYRQDPGQGLRLIYYSQIVNDFQKGDIAEGYSVSREKKESFPLTVTSAQKNPTAFYLCASTSGGYGYTFGSGTRLTVV.

The chain employs TRBV9 and TRBJ2-2, with D unclear. The CDR3 contains 16 residues. Germline CDR1 reads SGDLS; CDR2 reads YYNGEE. V was clipped by 2 bases and J by 0 bases, with 11 bases between them. CDR3 sequence: CASSVSQHTNTGELFF. CDR3 bases: TGTGCCAGCAGCGTCTCCCAGCACACGAACACCGGGGAGCTGTTTTTT.

Here the CDR3 DNA reads TGTGCCAGCAGTTCGACAGCAAACTATGGCTACACCTTC. Residues: CASSSTANYGYTF. The chain couples TRBV27 to TRBJ1-2; tentative D call: TRBD1 (5 bases). Looked up from germline, CDR1 is MNHEY and CDR2 is SMNVEV (reference sequence). The CDR3 length is 13 residues. V dropped 4 bases and J dropped 2 bases, with 8 bases sitting between them.

This clone was seen a handful of times. The chain joins TRBV18 to TRBJ2-7, with TRBD2 identical over 7 bases. With V trimmed by 5 bases and J by 0 bases, 7 bases remained unmatched. CDR3 size: 15 residues. From germline, CDR1 is KGHSH and CDR2 LQKENI. The CDR3 nucleotides are TGTGCCAGCTCAATTGTACTAGCGAGCTCCTACGAGCAGTACTTC. It encodes CASSIVLASSYEQYF.

This clone was found once. The V call is TRBV28, the J call TRBJ2-1; TRBD1 matches at 8 bases. The CDR3 is 13 amino acids. Trimming removed 6 bases from V and 12 bases from J; junction bases left unmatched: 10. CDR1 is MDHEN and CDR2 is SYDVKM in the germline V gene. CDR3 sequence reads: CASSSPDRVAQFF. The CDR3 DNA sequence: TGTGCCAGCAGCTCCCCGGACAGGGTGGCGCAGTTCTTC. Variable domain in full (rest from reference TRBV28 and TRBJ2-1): DVKVTQSSRYLVKRTGEKVFLECVQDMDHENMFWYRQDPGLGLRLIYFSYDVKMKEKGDIPEGYSVSREKKERFSLILESASTNQTSMYLCASSSPDRVAQFFGPGTRLTVL.

V and J are TRBV11-2 and TRBJ2-7, with 10 nucleotides matching TRBD2. The V gene end was trimmed by 3 bases and the J gene end by 7 bases; junction bases not matched to a gene: 12. CDR3 length: 16 amino acids. Looked up from germline, CDR1 is SGHAT and CDR2 is FQNNGV. The CDR3 bases are TGTGCCAGCAGCTTCGTGGTAGTAGCGGGAGGTGGAGAGCAGTACTTC. It yields the protein CASSFVVVAGGGEQYF. Filled out from reference TRBV11-2 and TRBJ2-7, the complete variable domain reads EAGVAQSPRYKIIEKRQSVAFWCNPISGHATLYWYQQILGQGPKLLIQFQNNGVVDDSQLPKDRFSAERLKGVDSTLKIQPAKLEDSAVYLCASSFVVVAGGGEQYFGPGTRLTVT.

The chain links TRBV4-2 to TRBJ2-5, with 8 bases aligning to TRBD2. V trimming: 0 bases; J trimming: 4 bases; junction bases outside the gene matches: 10. The CDR3 covers 17 residues. From germline, CDR1 is LGHNA and CDR2 YNFKEQ. CDR3 nucleotides: TGTGCCAGCAGCCAAGATCGGGGGGGAGGATCAGGAGAGACCCAGTACTTC. As protein: CASSQDRGGGSGETQYF.

The chain couples TRBV5-1 to TRBJ2-6; possibly TRBD1 or TRBD2 for D (5 bases each). The CDR3 loop spans 15 amino acids. The V end was cut by 3 bases, the J end by 1 base, with 8 bases between. Germline V gives CDR1 SGHRS, CDR2 YFSETQ. The chain's CDR3 is CASSWDLSGANVLTF. The CDR3 bases are TGCGCCAGCAGCTGGGACCTTTCTGGGGCCAACGTCCTGACTTTC.

The V gene is TRBV7-2, the J gene TRBJ2-7, with a weak D call TRBD2 (5 bases). CDR1 and CDR2 from the germline V gene are SGHTA and FQGNSA. The CDR3 has 13 amino acids. Between the trimmed V and J ends, which lost 5 bases and 5 bases, there was a span of 13 bases. Written as DNA, the CDR3 is TGTGCCAGCAGCCCCGCGGGCCGGAACGAGCAGTACTTC. Translating gives CASSPAGRNEQYF.

This clone was seen only a few times. This rearrangement joins TRBV6-1 to TRBJ2-1; no clear D gene. Germline values: CDR1 MNHNS, CDR2 SASEGT. The CDR3 consists of 12 residues. V was shortened by 6 bases and J by 7 bases, with 10 bases between the two germline ends. The CDR3 region has the DNA TGTGCCAGCAGGGCTACGTTAAATGAGCAGTTCTTC. This encodes CASRATLNEQFF.

V is TRBV9 and J is TRBJ1-2, with D maybe TRBD1 (5 bases). Germline assignment: CDR1 SGDLS and CDR2 YYNGEE. The CDR3 length is 14 residues. Trimming took 3 bases from V and 2 from J, leaving 11 bases between them. CDR3 sequence: CASSADTGNYGYTF. CDR3 nucleotide sequence: TGTGCCAGCAGCGCGGACACGGGGAACTATGGCTACACCTTC.

The chain is built from TRBV11-2 and TRBJ2-7; perhaps D is TRBD1 or TRBD2 (5 bases each). The CDR3 extends over 13 amino acids. Germline assignment: CDR1 SGHAT and CDR2 FQNNGV. Trimming stripped 6 bases from V and 7 bases from J, with 16 bases between. CDR3 amino acids: CASRGYGAGEQYF. The DNA for the CDR3 is TGTGCCAGCAGGGGGTACGGGGCTGGAGAGCAGTACTTC.

Only one count was recorded for this clone. The rearrangement joins TRBV4-1 to TRBJ1-2; D is unclear. V lost 1 base and J 5 bases, leaving 11 bases between the germline ends. This CDR3 has 14 amino acids. The germline V gene encodes CDR1 MGHRA and CDR2 YSYEKL. CDR3 sequence reads: CASSQANGPYGYTF. CDR3 in DNA: TGCGCCAGCAGCCAAGCTAACGGGCCTTATGGCTACACCTTC.

The DNA of the CDR3 is TGTGCCAGCAGCCTAGCCGGGACAGGGAATGGCTACACCTTC. Its protein product is CASSLAGTGNGYTF. V usage is TRBV4-2 and J usage is TRBJ1-2, with 9 bases that match TRBD1. The CDR3 extends over 14 amino acids. Germline CDR1 and CDR2: LGHNA and YNFKEQ. Trimming at V came to 4 bases and at J to 6 bases, leaving 6 bases not matched to a gene.

V gene TRBV18 combines with J gene TRBJ1-4; D remains ambiguous. From germline, CDR1 is KGHSH and CDR2 LQKENI. Trimming removed 1 base at V and 3 bases at J, with 6 bases between. The CDR3 loop spans 14 amino acids. CDR3 protein: CASSPRQPNEKLFF. The CDR3 DNA sequence: TGTGCCAGCTCACCACGGCAGCCTAATGAAAAACTGTTTTTT.

The chain joins TRBV7-2 to TRBJ2-7, with 11 positions matching TRBD1. This CDR3 comprises 15 residues. Germline CDR1 and CDR2: SGHTA and FQGNSA. V gave up 5 bases and J gave up 10 bases; unmatched junction bases: 13. The chain's CDR3 is CASSQLGQGAGEQYF. Written as DNA, the CDR3 is TGTGCCAGCAGCCAACTAGGACAGGGGGCGGGGGAACAGTACTTC.

The chain recombines TRBV6-5 with TRBJ2-5, with D possibly TRBD1 on 6 matching bases. V was cut by 0 bases and J by 5 bases, with 13 bases left in between. Germline V CDR1 and CDR2: MNHEY, SVGAGI. CDR3 length equals 15 residues. CDR3 region: CASSYSEGVWETQYF. The CDR3 bases are TGTGCCAGCAGTTACTCAGAGGGGGTCTGGGAGACCCAGTACTTC.

On this clone: Other DNA sequences in the same sample also yield this CDR3. The chain couples TRBV7-2 to TRBJ2-7; 7 bases are shared with TRBD2. Germline V gives CDR1 SGHTA, CDR2 FQGNSA. The V segment lost 1 base and the J segment 7 bases; nucleotides outside the gene matches: 4. This CDR3 has 13 residues. CDR3 sequence: CASSLGAGVEQYF. The CDR3 coding sequence is TGTGCCAGCAGCTTAGGGGCGGGAGTAGAGCAGTACTTC.

The count of this clone is one. The chain has TRBV6-6 and TRBJ1-5; 7 bases map to TRBD1. The CDR3 runs 16 residues. Germline CDR1 MNHNY, CDR2 SVGAGI (reference sequence). V trimming: 2 bases; J trimming: 2 bases; junction bases outside the gene matches: 6. CDR3 amino acids: CASSYVRQGGNQPQHF. The DNA for the CDR3 is TGTGCCAGCAGTTACGTACGACAGGGCGGCAATCAGCCCCAGCATTTT.

The chain carries TRBV18 and TRBJ1-5, with no clear D. Germline CDR1 reads KGHSH; CDR2 reads LQKENI. The CDR3 contains 14 residues. V was clipped by 4 bases and J by 5 bases, with 12 bases between them. As DNA, the CDR3 is TGTGCCAGCTCACTCTCCGACTCTTATCAGCCCCAGCATTTT. It specifies CASSLSDSYQPQHF.